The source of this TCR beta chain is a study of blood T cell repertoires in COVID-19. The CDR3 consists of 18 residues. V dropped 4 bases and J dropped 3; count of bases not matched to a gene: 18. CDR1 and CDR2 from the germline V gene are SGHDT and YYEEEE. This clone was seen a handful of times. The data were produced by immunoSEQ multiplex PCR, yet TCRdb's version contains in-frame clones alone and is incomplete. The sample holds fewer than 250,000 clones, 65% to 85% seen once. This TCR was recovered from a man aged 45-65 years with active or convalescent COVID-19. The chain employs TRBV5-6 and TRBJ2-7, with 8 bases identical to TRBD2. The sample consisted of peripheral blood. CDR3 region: CASSPAEGGGGTYYEQYF. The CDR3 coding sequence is TGTGCCAGCAGCCCCGCAGAAGGCGGCGGGGGGACCTACTACGAGCAGTACTTC.